The 26 T cell receptor beta chains below all came from one sample that was sequenced in a study of vaccination and CD4 T cells after COVID-19. Antigens of these TCRs are unknown. Scientists ran DNA taken from cultured CD4+ T cells through the Oncomine TCR Beta short-read assay for sequencing. TCRdb fed the PCR reads into MiXCR, producing one record per CDR3 protein. The sample has some 10,000 distinct CDR3 sequences; more than 25% are singletons. The treatment: approximately 11-day PBMC culture with coronavirus spike peptide pools or control peptides (ViraFEST assay). Sequenced material: CD4+ T cells from blood, cultured in vitro, taken after SARS-CoV-2 vaccination. All receptors derive from a human donor who had recovered from COVID-19.

V usage is TRBV4-1 and J usage is TRBJ2-5; TRBD2 is a possible D gene (6 bases). The end of the DNA is better explained by TRBJ2-7, so the J call may be wrong. Germline CDR1 MGHRA, CDR2 YSYEKL. The CDR3 runs to 17 residues. This CDR3 reads CASSHFLTGTPTYEQYF. In DNA form, the CDR3 reads TGCGCCAGCAGCCACTTTTTAACCGGGACTCCAACCTACGAGCAGTACTTC.

The genes are TRBV20-1 and TRBJ2-2; D is perhaps TRBD2 (6 bases). V was clipped by 3 bases and J by 0 bases, with 11 bases between them. This CDR3 is built from 15 residues. From germline, CDR1 is DFQATT and CDR2 SNEGSKA (reference sequence). CDR3 protein: CSASLGDSNTGELFF. As DNA, the CDR3 is TGCAGTGCTAGTCTGGGGGACTCGAACACCGGGGAGCTGTTTTTT.

V is TRBV20-1 and J is TRBJ2-3; 12 positions agree with TRBD2. The CDR3 runs to 15 residues. V shed 4 bases, J shed 3 bases, and the junction held 5 bases outside the gene matches. CDR1 and CDR2 (germline): DFQATT, SNEGSKA (reference sequence). This chain's CDR3 is CSATGLAGRTDTQYF. CDR3 sequence (DNA): TGCAGTGCTACCGGACTAGCGGGACGTACAGATACGCAGTATTTT.

This clonotype was observed a few times. V usage is TRBV30 and J usage is TRBJ2-7, with no clear D. The CDR3 has 11 amino acids. Germline lookup yields CDR1 GTSNPN and CDR2 SVGIG (reference sequence). V lost 2 bases and J lost 5, with 7 bases in between. DNA of the CDR3: TGTGCCTGGAGTTCGCTTGACGAGCAGTACTTC. Amino acids: CAWSSLDEQYF.

V gene TRBV20-1 combines with J gene TRBJ2-3; tentatively, D is TRBD2 (5 bases). V lost 7 bases, J lost 6 bases, and 11 bases lay in between. Germline-derived CDR1 and CDR2 are DFQATT and SNEGSKA (reference sequence). This CDR3 contains 11 residues. The CDR3 DNA reads TGCAGTGTGGACCCGGGGGATACGCAGTATTTT. It translates to CSVDPGDTQYF.

By its share, this clonotype is medium-sized (0.01 to 0.1%). J is TRBJ1-5 and V is TRBV20-1; D is uncertain. V was shortened by 1 base and J by 3 bases, with 13 bases between the two germline ends. CDR3 length: 15 residues. Germline CDR1 reads DFQATT; CDR2 reads SNEGSKA (reference sequence). CDR3 in amino acids: CSARVSDGSNQPQHF. In DNA, the CDR3 is TGCAGTGCTAGAGTCTCCGACGGTTCCAATCAGCCCCAGCATTTT.

This clonotype was seen more than once but under ten times. V gene TRBV20-1 combines with J gene TRBJ1-1, with D perhaps TRBD1 (6 bases). Germline loops: CDR1 DFQATT, CDR2 SNEGSKA (reference sequence). V lost 0 bases, J lost 8 bases, and 16 bases lay in between. The CDR3 length is 14 residues. The CDR3: CSARDRGQGPEAFF. The CDR3 DNA follows: TGCAGTGCTAGAGATCGGGGGCAGGGGCCCGAAGCTTTCTTT.

This clonotype was seen a handful of times. CDR3 sequence: CASNPGGSNNQPQHF. DNA for the CDR3: TGTGCCAGCAATCCAGGGGGCTCAAACAATCAGCCCCAGCATTTT. The chain has TRBV6-1 and TRBJ1-5; TRBD1 matches at 8 bases. Per the germline V gene, CDR1 is MNHNS and CDR2 is SASEGT. CDR3 length: 15 amino acids. Trimming cost V 7 bases and J 3 bases; bases outside gene matches: 8.

The chain carries TRBV20-1 and TRBJ2-7; 13 bases fit TRBD2. The CDR3 sequence is 16 residues long. Per the germline V gene, CDR1 is DFQATT and CDR2 is SNEGSKA (reference sequence). J lost 1 base, V lost 6 bases, and 9 bases had no gene match. DNA for the CDR3: TGCAGTGCCCCGGGGAGGACTAGCGGGAGTTCCTACGAGCAGTACTTC. Amino acid sequence: CSAPGRTSGSSYEQYF.

Within the sample, this clonotype is medium-sized. The chain recombines TRBV27 with TRBJ1-2; possibly TRBD1 for D (6 bases). Germline CDR1 is MNHEY and CDR2 is SMNVEV (reference sequence). The CDR3 sequence is 18 residues long. Trimming shortened V by 0 bases and J by 5 bases, and 22 bases separated the two germline ends. The chain's CDR3 is CASSLSVLKGGLKYGYTF. In DNA form, the CDR3 reads TGTGCCAGCAGTTTATCGGTGCTGAAGGGGGGGCTTAAGTATGGCTACACCTTC.

This clonotype was recorded a few times. The chain has TRBV28 and TRBJ2-3; possible D gene TRBD2, 5 bases. The CDR3 runs 16 residues. The V gene's germline CDR1 is MDHEN and CDR2 SYDVKM. Between the trimmed V and J ends, which lost 8 bases and 0 bases, there was a span of 18 bases. The CDR3 nucleotides are TGTGCCAGCCACCCCTGGGGAGTTTCCAGCACAGATACGCAGTATTTT. This sequence encodes CASHPWGVSSTDTQYF. Complete variable domain (other parts from reference TRBV28 and TRBJ2-3): DVKVTQSSRYLVKRTGEKVFLECVQDMDHENMFWYRQDPGLGLRLIYFSYDVKMKEKGDIPEGYSVSREKKERFSLILESASTNQTSMYLCASHPWGVSSTDTQYFGPGTRLTVL.

The table lists this clonotype with a few counts. The J gene is TRBJ1-1, the V gene TRBV7-2; D is uncertain. Trimming removed 2 bases from V and 0 bases from J, with 4 bases in between. Looked up from germline, CDR1 is SGHTA and CDR2 is FQGNSA. There are 13 residues in the CDR3. Here the CDR3 DNA reads TGTGCCAGCAGCTTATCGATGAACACTGAAGCTTTCTTT. Its protein product is CASSLSMNTEAFF.

The chain uses TRBV7-2 and TRBJ2-1, with D unresolved. This CDR3 is 16 amino acids long. Germline V CDR1 and CDR2: SGHTA, FQGNSA. The V and J ends lost 1 base and 2 bases respectively, with 12 bases between them. The CDR3, as DNA: TGTGCCAGCAGCTTAGAAAACAGCTTGGCCTACAATGAGCAGTTCTTC. The encoded protein is CASSLENSLAYNEQFF.

This clonotype is classed as medium-sized (0.01 to 0.1%). The V gene is TRBV5-6, the J gene TRBJ1-1; the match to TRBD1 covers 12 bases. The CDR3 length is 16 residues. Germline values: CDR1 SGHDT, CDR2 YYEEEE. V lost 1 base to trimming and J lost 5 bases; unmatched junction nucleotides: 6. In nucleotides, the CDR3 is TGTGCCAGCAGCTTGTTTGGGACAGGGGGCCGGACTGAAGCTTTCTTT. Protein sequence: CASSLFGTGGRTEAFF. Combining the CDR3 with reference TRBV5-6 and TRBJ1-1 gives the whole variable domain DAGVTQSPTHLIKTRGQQVTLRCSPKSGHDTVSWYQQALGQGPQFIFQYYEEEERQRGNFPDRFSGHQFPNYSSELNVNALLLGDSALYLCASSLFGTGGRTEAFFGQGTRLTVV.

The V call is TRBV7-2, the J call TRBJ2-1, with D tentatively TRBD1 or TRBD2 (5 bases each). V was trimmed by 7 bases and J by 2 bases, leaving 15 bases between them. This CDR3 contains 15 residues. Germline CDR1 and CDR2: SGHTA and FQGNSA. This CDR3 reads CASTPSSGPYNEQFF. The CDR3 coding sequence is TGTGCCAGCACTCCTAGTTCGGGACCCTACAATGAGCAGTTCTTC.

This clonotype appeared a few times. The chain has TRBV6-2 or TRBV6-3 and TRBJ1-1; D may be TRBD1 (5 bases). Germline CDR1 and CDR2: MNHEY and SVGEGT. The CDR3 runs to 15 residues. The V end was cut by 5 bases, the J end by 11 bases, with 24 bases between. The CDR3 nucleotides are TGTGCCAGCAGTGCCCTAGCTCGAGGGAGGGGTTGGGCTTTCTTT. Translation gives CASSALARGRGWAFF.

This clonotype was seen a handful of times. The J gene is TRBJ2-5, the V gene TRBV20-1; 8 nucleotides line up with TRBD2. Looked up from germline, CDR1 is DFQATT and CDR2 is SNEGSKA (reference sequence). The CDR3 is made up of 13 amino acids. J lost 1 base, V lost 7 bases, and 5 bases had no gene match. The CDR3 DNA sequence: TGCAGTGGGAGTAGCGGGGTCCAAGAGACCCAGTACTTC. Its protein is CSGSSGVQETQYF.

This clonotype was counted between two and nine times. The chain links TRBV7-2 to TRBJ2-1; 7 bases fit TRBD2. The CDR3 is 16 amino acids. Losses at the gene ends were 5 bases for V and 8 bases for J; bases not matched to a gene: 15. Germline V gives CDR1 SGHTA, CDR2 FQGNSA. CDR3 residues: CASSRQAGVLTYEQFF. The DNA for the CDR3 is TGTGCCAGCAGCCGCCAGGCGGGGGTTTTAACGTATGAGCAGTTCTTC. The variable domain in full, with the rest retrieved from reference TRBV7-2 and TRBJ2-1, is GAGVSQSPSNKVTEKGKDVELRCDPISGHTALYWYRQSLGQGLEFLIYFQGNSAPDKSGLPSDRFSAERTGGSVSTLTIQRTQQEDSAVYLCASSRQAGVLTYEQFFGPGTRLTVL.

The J gene is TRBJ2-1, the V gene TRBV20-1; the match to TRBD2 covers 10 bases. V was clipped by 5 bases and J by 6 bases; unmatched bases: 10. Germline CDR1 and CDR2: DFQATT and SNEGSKA (reference sequence). There are 15 residues in the CDR3. For the CDR3, the DNA is TGCAGTGCTCAGCTCCCCAGCGGGAGGGCCAATGAGCAGTTCTTC. Protein: CSAQLPSGRANEQFF.

V is TRBV6-1 and J is TRBJ2-5; maybe TRBD1 (5 bases). Trimming removed 6 bases at V and 2 bases at J, with 16 bases between. CDR1 is MNHNS, CDR2 SASEGT, per germline. The CDR3 has 15 residues. The CDR3 here is CASRLDRTPQETQYF. Here the CDR3 DNA reads TGTGCCAGCAGACTCGACCGGACACCTCAAGAGACCCAGTACTTC.

A single count supports this clonotype. This chain links TRBV5-1 with TRBJ1-1, with D possibly being TRBD1 (5 bases). The CDR3 totals 15 residues. Germline-derived CDR1 and CDR2 are SGHRS and YFSETQ. Trimming removed 3 bases from V and 0 bases from J, with 12 bases in between. The CDR3 DNA follows: TGCGCCAGCAGCTGGGGGACGGATCTGAACACTGAAGCTTTCTTT. It encodes CASSWGTDLNTEAFF.

This clonotype is labeled as medium-sized (0.01 to 0.1%). V and J are TRBV7-8 and TRBJ2-1, with TRBD2 matching 9 bases. Unmatched junction bases numbered 11, after V lost 3 bases and J lost 5 bases. Germline CDR1 is SGHVS and CDR2 is FQNEAQ. The CDR3 loop spans 17 amino acids. The CDR3 nucleotides are TGTGCCAGCAGCTTCCGGACTAGCGCTGCCAACAACAATGAGCAGTTCTTC. Its translation is CASSFRTSAANNNEQFF.

V usage is TRBV20-1 and J usage is TRBJ2-3, with 9 bases identical to TRBD2. Germline CDR1 reads DFQATT; CDR2 reads SNEGSKA (reference sequence). J gave up 5 bases and V 0 bases, and 9 bases lay outside the gene matches. This CDR3 is 16 amino acids long. The CDR3 loop is CSARDLPSGIGDTQYF. DNA of the CDR3: TGCAGTGCTAGAGACCTTCCTAGCGGGATTGGAGATACGCAGTATTTT.

There are a few counts of this clonotype. The chain uses TRBV6-5 and TRBJ2-5; perhaps TRBD1 as D (5 bases). This CDR3 is built from 12 residues. V was clipped by 2 bases and J by 5 bases, with 6 bases between them. Germline CDR1 is MNHEY and CDR2 is SVGAGI. CDR3 residues: CASSYRGETQYF. The CDR3 coding sequence is TGTGCCAGCAGTTACAGGGGTGAGACCCAGTACTTC.

The DNA of the CDR3 is TGTGCCAGCAGTGGTCGACAGGGTACTAACTATGGCTACACCTTC. Protein: CASSGRQGTNYGYTF. The rearrangement uses TRBV6-1 and TRBJ1-2; 7 bases line up with TRBD1. V gave up 4 bases and J gave up 0 bases; unmatched junction bases: 5. Germline-derived CDR1 and CDR2 are MNHNS and SASEGT. The CDR3 length is 15 residues.

The rearrangement uses TRBV10-3 and TRBJ2-1; D is ambiguous. Germline V lookup: CDR1 ENHRY, CDR2 SYGVKD. The CDR3 covers 17 residues. The ends were cut back, 2 bases at V and 4 bases at J, with 18 bases in the middle. CDR3 sequence: CAISEGLLRYPYNEQFF. The CDR3 DNA reads as TGTGCCATCAGTGAGGGGCTGTTGCGGTACCCATACAATGAGCAGTTCTTC.